This T cell receptor (beta chain) was obtained from a study of regulatory T cells in long-lasting Graves disease. Library construction for TCR beta used iRepertoire HTBI primers and Arm-PCR of CDR3 regions. TCRdb re-called the multiplex PCR reads through MiXCR, storing one row per CDR3 protein. The table shows 420,000 or so distinct CDR3 sequences, with around 15% occurring only once. The sample holds a few counts of this clonotype. Its antigen is not identified. The germline V gene has CDR1 SEHNR and CDR2 FQNEAQ (reference sequence). The CDR3 totals 16 residues. The J segment lost 7 bases and the V segment lost 1 base, leaving 10 bases of the junction unmatched. Time point: newly diagnosed GD, antithyroid drugs for less than 3 months. The TCR library used RNA extracted from PBMCs. Broader study findings: Persistent disease exhibited a predilection for TRBV28, TRBJ1-2 and TRBJ2-5.

This same sample was also taken into another study, of T cells in Graves' hyperthyroidism and ophthalmopathy.

V usage is TRBV7-9 and J usage is TRBJ2-7; 10 bases are shared with TRBD2. This specimen consisted of peripheral blood mononuclear cells (PBMCs), obtained at new diagnosis, from a patient treated with antithyroid drugs. The sequence was collected from a woman aged 18-29 years with Graves disease. The CDR3 is CASSLGPPSGRREQYF. CDR3 nucleotides: TGTGCCAGCAGCTTAGGGCCTCCTAGCGGGAGACGGGAGCAGTACTTC.